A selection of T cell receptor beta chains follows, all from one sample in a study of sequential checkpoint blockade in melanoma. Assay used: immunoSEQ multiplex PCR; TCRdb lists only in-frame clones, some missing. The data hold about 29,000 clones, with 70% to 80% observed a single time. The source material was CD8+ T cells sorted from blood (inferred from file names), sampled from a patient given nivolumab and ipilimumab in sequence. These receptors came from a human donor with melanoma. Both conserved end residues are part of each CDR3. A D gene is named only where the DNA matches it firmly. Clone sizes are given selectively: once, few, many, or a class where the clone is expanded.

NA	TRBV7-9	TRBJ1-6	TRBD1	CASSLPGGKSPLHF	TGTGCCAGCAGCTTACCAGGGGGAAAATCACCCCTCCACTTT
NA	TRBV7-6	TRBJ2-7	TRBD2	CASSLASGVGYEQYF	TGTGCCAGCAGCTTAGCTAGCGGGGTCGGGTACGAGCAGTACTTC
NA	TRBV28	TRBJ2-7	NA	CASSFATYEQYF	TGTGCCAGCAGTTTCGCCACATACGAGCAGTACTTC
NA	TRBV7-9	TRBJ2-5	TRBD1	CASTEDRAQTQYF	TGTGCCAGCACCGAGGACAGGGCCCAGACCCAGTACTTC
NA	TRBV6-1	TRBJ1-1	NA	CASSEVSRSTEAFF	TGTGCCAGCAGTGAAGTGTCCAGATCCACTGAAGCTTTCTTT
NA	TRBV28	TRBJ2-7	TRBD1	CASSLGQGVNSYEQYF	TGTGCCAGCAGTTTGGGACAGGGGGTGAACTCCTACGAGCAGTACTTC
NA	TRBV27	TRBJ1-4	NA	CASNYLEKLFF	TGTGCCAGCAATTACTTGGAAAAACTGTTTTTT
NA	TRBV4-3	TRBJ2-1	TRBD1	CASSQDRGLDNEQFF	TGCGCCAGCAGCCAAGACAGGGGGCTGGATAATGAGCAGTTCTTC
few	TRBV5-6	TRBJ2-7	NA	CASSFGGLEQYF	TGTGCCAGCAGCTTTGGGGGACTCGAGCAGTACTTC
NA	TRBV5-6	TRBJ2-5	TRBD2	CASSFRAGGRRETQYF	TGTGCCAGCAGCTTTAGAGCGGGAGGGAGGCGGGAGACCCAGTACTTC
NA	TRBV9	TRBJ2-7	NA	CASIPPPTYEQYF	TGTGCCAGCATCCCACCCCCTACCTACGAGCAGTACTTC
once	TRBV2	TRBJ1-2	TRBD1	CASTGTAPAYGYTF	TGTGCCAGCACTGGGACAGCGCCGGCCTATGGCTACACCTTC
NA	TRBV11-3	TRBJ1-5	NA	CASSPLGGRGSNQPQHF	TGTGCCAGCAGCCCCCTCGGAGGGAGAGGTAGCAATCAGCCCCAGCATTTT
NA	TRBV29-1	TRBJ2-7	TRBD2	CSVDRGDFEQYF	TGCAGCGTTGACCGGGGGGATTTCGAGCAGTACTTC
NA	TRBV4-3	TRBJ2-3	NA	CASSQELAPLTDTQYF	TGCGCCAGCAGCCAAGAGCTAGCCCCTCTCACAGATACGCAGTATTTT
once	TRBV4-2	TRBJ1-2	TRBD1	CASSQDLTGGNYGYTF	TGTGCCAGCAGCCAAGATCTTACAGGGGGCAACTATGGCTACACCTTC
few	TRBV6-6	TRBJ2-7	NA	CASSPNPYEQYF	TGTGCCAGCAGTCCCAATCCCTACGAGCAGTACTTC
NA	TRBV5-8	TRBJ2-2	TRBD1	CASSLVEWTGVSGELFF	TGTGCCAGCAGCTTGGTAGAATGGACAGGAGTAAGCGGGGAGCTGTTTTTT
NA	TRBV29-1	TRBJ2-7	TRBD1	CSVDEISGQGHLYEQYF	TGCAGCGTTGACGAGATAAGCGGACAGGGTCACCTCTACGAGCAGTACTTC
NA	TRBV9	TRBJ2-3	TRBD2	CASSLLAGGTDTQYF	TGTGCCAGCAGCTTACTAGCGGGGGGAACAGATACGCAGTATTTT
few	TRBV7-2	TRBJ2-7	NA	CASSFGSGRTEQYF	TGTGCCAGCAGCTTCGGGTCTGGTCGCACGGAGCAGTACTTC
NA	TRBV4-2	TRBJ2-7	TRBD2	CASTQEAGGPDEQYF	TGTGCCAGCACCCAAGAGGCGGGGGGGCCGGACGAGCAGTACTTC
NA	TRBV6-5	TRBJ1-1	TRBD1	CASSDGQGTEAFF	TGTGCCAGCAGCGATGGACAGGGCACTGAAGCTTTCTTT
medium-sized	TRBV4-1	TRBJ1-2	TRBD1	CASSQLTGAYGYTF	TGCGCCAGCAGCCAACTAACAGGGGCATATGGCTACACCTTC
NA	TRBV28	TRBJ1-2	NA	CASSFHRATNYGYTF	TGTGCCAGCAGTTTCCACAGGGCAACTAACTATGGCTACACCTTC
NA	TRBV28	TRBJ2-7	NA	CARYSLEAIYEQYF	TGTGCCAGATACTCTCTCGAAGCTATATACGAGCAGTACTTC
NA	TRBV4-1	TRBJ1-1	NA	CASSQPYREAFF	TGCGCCAGCAGCCAGCCCTACAGGGAAGCTTTCTTT
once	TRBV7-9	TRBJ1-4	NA	CASSSTSGLLEKLFF	TGTGCCAGCAGCTCTACTTCAGGCTTACTTGAAAAACTGTTTTTT
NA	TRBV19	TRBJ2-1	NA	CASSMPGLYNEQFF	TGTGCCAGTAGTATGCCGGGACTTTACAATGAGCAGTTCTTC
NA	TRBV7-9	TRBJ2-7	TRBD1	CASSVEQGVTYEQYF	TGTGCCAGCAGCGTAGAACAGGGGGTCACCTACGAGCAGTACTTC
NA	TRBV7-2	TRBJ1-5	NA	CASSLGRHSNQPQHF	TGTGCCAGCAGCTTAGGCAGGCATAGCAATCAGCCCCAGCATTTT
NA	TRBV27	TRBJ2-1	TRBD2	CASSAGRGGYNEQFF	TGTGCCAGCAGTGCGGGGCGGGGGGGCTACAATGAGCAGTTCTTC
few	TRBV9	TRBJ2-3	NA	CASNPMGTDTQYF	TGTGCCAGCAACCCTATGGGCACAGATACGCAGTATTTT
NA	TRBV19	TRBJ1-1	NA	CASRSGLNTEAFF	TGTGCCAGTCGAAGTGGGCTGAACACTGAAGCTTTCTTT
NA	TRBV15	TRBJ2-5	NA	CATSSRGRWETQYF	TGTGCCACCAGCAGCAGGGGACGGTGGGAGACCCAGTACTTC
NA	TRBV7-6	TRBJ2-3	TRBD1	CASSLGTASTDTQYF	TGTGCCAGCAGCCTAGGGACAGCAAGCACAGATACGCAGTATTTT
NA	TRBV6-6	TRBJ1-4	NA	CASSYGGNANEKLFF	TGTGCCAGCAGTTACGGGGGGAACGCTAATGAAAAACTGTTTTTT
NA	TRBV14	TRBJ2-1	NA	CASSQVEYNEQFF	TGTGCCAGCAGCCAAGTCGAGTACAATGAGCAGTTCTTC
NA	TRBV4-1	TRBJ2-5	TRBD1	CASSQDPDRGKETQYF	TGCGCCAGCAGCCAAGATCCGGACAGGGGAAAAGAGACCCAGTACTTC
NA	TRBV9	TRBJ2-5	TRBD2	CASSSGRGGTKETQYF	TGTGCCAGCAGCTCCGGGCGGGGGGGCACGAAAGAGACCCAGTACTTC
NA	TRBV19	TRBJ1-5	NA	CASSEQDSNQPQHF	TGTGCCAGTAGCGAACAGGATAGCAATCAGCCCCAGCATTTT
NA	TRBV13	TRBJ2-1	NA	CASSYAPRDEQFF	TGTGCCAGCAGCTACGCCCCGAGAGATGAGCAGTTCTTC
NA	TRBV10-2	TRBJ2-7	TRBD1	CASSELGQGFYEQYF	TGCGCCAGCAGTGAGCTGGGACAGGGGTTCTACGAGCAGTACTTC
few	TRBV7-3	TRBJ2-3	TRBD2	CASSLYSGGAADTQYF	TGTGCCAGCAGCCTCTATAGCGGGGGGGCCGCAGATACGCAGTATTTT
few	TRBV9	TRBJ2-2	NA	CASSVISGELFF	TGTGCCAGCAGCGTTATTTCCGGGGAGCTGTTTTTT
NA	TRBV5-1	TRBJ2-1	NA	CASSSSNEQFF	TGCGCCAGCAGCTCCTCCAATGAGCAGTTCTTC
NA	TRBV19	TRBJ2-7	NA	CASSINGKPYEQYF	TGTGCCAGTAGTATTAACGGTAAACCCTACGAGCAGTACTTC
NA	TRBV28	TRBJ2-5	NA	CASSARQDPQETQYF	TGTGCCAGCAGTGCGCGACAGGACCCCCAAGAGACCCAGTACTTC
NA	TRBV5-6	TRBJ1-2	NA	CASSLSPPGGYGYTF	TGTGCCAGCAGCTTGTCCCCACCCGGGGGCTATGGCTACACCTTC
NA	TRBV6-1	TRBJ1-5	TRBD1	CASSVDRVDNQPQHF	TGTGCCAGCAGTGTGGACAGGGTTGACAATCAGCCCCAGCATTTT
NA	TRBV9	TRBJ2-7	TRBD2	CASSATSGSFYEQYF	TGTGCCAGCAGCGCAACTAGCGGGTCTTTCTACGAGCAGTACTTC
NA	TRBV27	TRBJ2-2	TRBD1	CASSSDRDHGELFF	TGTGCCAGCAGTTCGGACAGGGATCATGGGGAGCTGTTTTTT
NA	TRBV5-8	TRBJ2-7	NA	CASSLNRIYEQYF	TGTGCCAGCAGCTTGAACAGAATCTACGAGCAGTACTTC
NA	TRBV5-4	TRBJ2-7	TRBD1	CASSLVAGGSYEQYF	TGTGCCAGCAGCTTGGTGGCAGGGGGCTCCTACGAGCAGTACTTC
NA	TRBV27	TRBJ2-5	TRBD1	CASSTGGLQETQYF	TGTGCCAGCAGTACAGGGGGTCTCCAAGAGACCCAGTACTTC
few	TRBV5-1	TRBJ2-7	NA	CASSRTPSYEQYF	TGCGCCAGCAGCCGGACTCCTTCCTACGAGCAGTACTTC
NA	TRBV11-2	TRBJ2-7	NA	CASSLDSSGHYEQYF	TGTGCCAGCAGCTTAGACTCGAGCGGTCACTACGAGCAGTACTTC
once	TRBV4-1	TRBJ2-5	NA	CASRLNYGQQETQYF	TGCGCCAGCAGACTCAACTACGGCCAACAAGAGACCCAGTACTTC
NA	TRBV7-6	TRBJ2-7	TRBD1	CASSVDRGGEQYF	TGTGCCAGCAGCGTGGACAGGGGGGGGGAGCAGTACTTC